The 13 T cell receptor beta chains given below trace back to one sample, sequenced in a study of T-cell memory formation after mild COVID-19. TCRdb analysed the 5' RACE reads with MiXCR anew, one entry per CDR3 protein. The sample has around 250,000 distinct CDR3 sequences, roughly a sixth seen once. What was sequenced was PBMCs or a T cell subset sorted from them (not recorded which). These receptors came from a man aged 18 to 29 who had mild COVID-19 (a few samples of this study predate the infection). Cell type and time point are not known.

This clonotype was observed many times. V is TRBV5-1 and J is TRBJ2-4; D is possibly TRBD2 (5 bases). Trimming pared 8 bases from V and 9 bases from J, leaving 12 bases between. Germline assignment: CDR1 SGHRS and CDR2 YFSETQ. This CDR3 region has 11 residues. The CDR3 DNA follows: TGCGCCAGGAGGGCCCTTGGCATTCAGTACTTC. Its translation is CARRALGIQYF.

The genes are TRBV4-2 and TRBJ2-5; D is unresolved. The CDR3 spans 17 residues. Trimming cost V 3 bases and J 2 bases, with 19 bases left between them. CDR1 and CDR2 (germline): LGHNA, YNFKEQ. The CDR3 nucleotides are TGTGCCAGCAGCCAGCTTGGCGCTGTTCGAAGTCAAGAGACCCAGTACTTC. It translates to CASSQLGAVRSQETQYF.

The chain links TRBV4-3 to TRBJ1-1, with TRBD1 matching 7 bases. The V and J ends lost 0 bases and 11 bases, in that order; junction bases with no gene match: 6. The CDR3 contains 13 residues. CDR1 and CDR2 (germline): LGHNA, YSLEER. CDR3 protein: CASSQDYRGTAFF. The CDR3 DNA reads TGCGCCAGCAGCCAAGATTACAGGGGCACGGCTTTCTTT.

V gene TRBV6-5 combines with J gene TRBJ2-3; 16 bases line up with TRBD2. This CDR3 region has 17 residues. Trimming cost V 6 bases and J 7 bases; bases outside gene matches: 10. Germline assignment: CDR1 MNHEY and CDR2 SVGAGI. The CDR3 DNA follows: TGTGCCAGCAGCTTGGGACTAGCGGGGGGGATGGGGAATACGCAGTATTTT. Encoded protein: CASSLGLAGGMGNTQYF.

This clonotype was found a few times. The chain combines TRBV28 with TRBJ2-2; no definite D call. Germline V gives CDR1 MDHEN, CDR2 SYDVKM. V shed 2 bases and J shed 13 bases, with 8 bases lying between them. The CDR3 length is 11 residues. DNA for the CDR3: TGTGCCAGCAGTTTAGACTTATGGCTGTTTTTT. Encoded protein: CASSLDLWLFF.

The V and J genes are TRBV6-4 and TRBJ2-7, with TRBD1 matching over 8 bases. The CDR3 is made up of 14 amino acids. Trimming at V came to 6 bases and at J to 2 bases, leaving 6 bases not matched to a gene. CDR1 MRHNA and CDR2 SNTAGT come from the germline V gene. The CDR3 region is CASRPGGAPYEQYF. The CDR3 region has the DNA TGTGCCAGCAGACCAGGGGGCGCTCCCTACGAGCAGTACTTC.

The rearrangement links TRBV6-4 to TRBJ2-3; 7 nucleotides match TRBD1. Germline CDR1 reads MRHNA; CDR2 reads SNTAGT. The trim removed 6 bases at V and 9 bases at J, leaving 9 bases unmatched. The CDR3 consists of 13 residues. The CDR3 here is CASSLIDRATQYF. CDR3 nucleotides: TGTGCCAGCAGCCTGATTGACAGGGCCACGCAGTATTTT.

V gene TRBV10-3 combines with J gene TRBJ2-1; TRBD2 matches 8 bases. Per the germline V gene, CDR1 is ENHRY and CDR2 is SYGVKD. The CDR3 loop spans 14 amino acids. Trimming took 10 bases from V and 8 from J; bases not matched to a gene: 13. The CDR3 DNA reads TGTGCCACCCGTCCGGGGGGGCCGTTGGATGAGCAGTTCTTC. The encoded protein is CATRPGGPLDEQFF.

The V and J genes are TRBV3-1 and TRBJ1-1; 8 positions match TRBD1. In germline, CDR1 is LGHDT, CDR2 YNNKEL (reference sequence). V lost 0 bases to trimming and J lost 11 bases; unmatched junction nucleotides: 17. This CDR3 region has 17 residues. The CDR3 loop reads CASSQDRTWWQGAYAFF. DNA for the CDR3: TGTGCCAGCAGCCAAGATAGGACCTGGTGGCAGGGGGCTTACGCTTTCTTT.

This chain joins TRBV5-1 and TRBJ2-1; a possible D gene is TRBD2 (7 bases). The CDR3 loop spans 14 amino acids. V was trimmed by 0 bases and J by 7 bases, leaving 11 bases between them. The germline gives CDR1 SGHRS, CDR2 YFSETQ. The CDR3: CASSLGGGENEQFF. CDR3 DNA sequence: TGCGCCAGCAGCTTGGGCGGGGGCGAAAATGAGCAGTTCTTC.

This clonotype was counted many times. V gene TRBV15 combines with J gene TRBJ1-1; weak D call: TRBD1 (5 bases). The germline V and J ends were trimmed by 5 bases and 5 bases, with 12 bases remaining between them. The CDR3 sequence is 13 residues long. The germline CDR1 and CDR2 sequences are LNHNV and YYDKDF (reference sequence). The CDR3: CATSDLGETEAFF. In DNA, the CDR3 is TGTGCCACCAGCGATCTGGGGGAGACTGAAGCTTTCTTT.

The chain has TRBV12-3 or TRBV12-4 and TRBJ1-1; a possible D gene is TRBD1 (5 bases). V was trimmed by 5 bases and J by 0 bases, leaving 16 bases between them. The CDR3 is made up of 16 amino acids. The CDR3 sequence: CASSPGPGGMNTEAFF. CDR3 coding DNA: TGTGCCAGCAGTCCCGGGCCCGGGGGAATGAACACTGAAGCTTTCTTT.

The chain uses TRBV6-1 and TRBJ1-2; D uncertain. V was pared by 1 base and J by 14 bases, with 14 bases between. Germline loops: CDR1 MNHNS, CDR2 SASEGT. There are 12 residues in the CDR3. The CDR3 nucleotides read TGTGCCAGCAGTGAAGTGTCCGGGTTTTCGACCTTC. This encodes CASSEVSGFSTF.